The 2 T cell receptor beta chains listed next were all sequenced from one sample in a study of T cell clonality in common variable immunodeficiency. Study findings and constraints: Common variable immunodeficiency TCR beta sequences reportedly had fewer deletions and N-nucleotide insertions.

Their recognized antigens are unknown. This table comes from immunoSEQ multiplex PCR, and its TCRdb copy is limited to in-frame clones, with some not included. Recorded here are about 34,000 clones, with no singletons, and the ten leading clones hold about 26%. The sample comprised peripheral blood mononuclear cells. These TCRs come from a human donor with common variable immunodeficiency.

This clone has more than one count but fewer than ten. The read terminates 3 residues ahead of where the CDR3 ends, so the germline J gene completes it. The V and J genes are TRBV6-4 and TRBJ2-3; 9 positions agree with TRBD2. The CDR3 has 14 residues. The germline gives CDR1 MRHNA, CDR2 SNTAGT. V gave up 5 bases and J gave up 1 base; unmatched junction bases: 1. CDR3 loop: CASSRLAGTDTQYF. CDR3 bases read: TGTGCCAGCAGTAGACTAGCGGGCACAGATACG.

With regard to this clone: Read sequence stops 3 residues before the CDR3 end, and the germline J gene provides the missing end. The gene calls are TRBV19 and TRBJ1-2, with 8 bases that match TRBD1. Trimming removed 3 bases from V and 2 bases from J; junction bases left unmatched: 2. The germline V gene encodes CDR1 LNHDA and CDR2 SQIVND (reference sequence). The CDR3 is made up of 14 amino acids. CDR3 residues: CASSIGQGNYGYTF. Partial CDR3 DNA: TGTGCCAGTAGTATCGGACAGGGAAACTATGGC. The full variable domain, in which reference TRBV19 and TRBJ1-2 provide the parts outside the CDR3, is DGGITQSPKYLFRKEGQNVTLSCEQNLNHDAMYWYRQDPGQGLRLIYYSQIVNDFQKGDIAEGYSVSREKKESFPLTVTSAQKNPTAFYLCASSIGQGNYGYTFGSGTRLTVV.